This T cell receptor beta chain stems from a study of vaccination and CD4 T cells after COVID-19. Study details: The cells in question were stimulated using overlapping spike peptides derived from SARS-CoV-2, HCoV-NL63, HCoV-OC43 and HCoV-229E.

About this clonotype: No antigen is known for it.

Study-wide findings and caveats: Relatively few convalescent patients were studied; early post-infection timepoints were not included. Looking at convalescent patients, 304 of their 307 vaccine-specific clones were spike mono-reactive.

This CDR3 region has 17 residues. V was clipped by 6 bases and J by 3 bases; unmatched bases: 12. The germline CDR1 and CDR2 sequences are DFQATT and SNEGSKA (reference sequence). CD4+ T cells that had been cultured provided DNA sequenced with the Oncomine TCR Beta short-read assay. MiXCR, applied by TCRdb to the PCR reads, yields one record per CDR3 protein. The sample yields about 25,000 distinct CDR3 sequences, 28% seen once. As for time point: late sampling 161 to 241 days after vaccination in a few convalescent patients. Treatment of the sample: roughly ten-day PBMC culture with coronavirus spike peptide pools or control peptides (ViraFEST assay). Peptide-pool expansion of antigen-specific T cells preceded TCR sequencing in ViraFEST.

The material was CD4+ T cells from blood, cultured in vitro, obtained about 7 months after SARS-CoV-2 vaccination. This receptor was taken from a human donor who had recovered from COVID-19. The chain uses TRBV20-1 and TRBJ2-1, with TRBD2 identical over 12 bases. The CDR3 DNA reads TGCAGTGCGACCGGGACTAGCGGGTCGAGATTCTACAATGAGCAGTTCTTC. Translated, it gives CSATGTSGSRFYNEQFF.